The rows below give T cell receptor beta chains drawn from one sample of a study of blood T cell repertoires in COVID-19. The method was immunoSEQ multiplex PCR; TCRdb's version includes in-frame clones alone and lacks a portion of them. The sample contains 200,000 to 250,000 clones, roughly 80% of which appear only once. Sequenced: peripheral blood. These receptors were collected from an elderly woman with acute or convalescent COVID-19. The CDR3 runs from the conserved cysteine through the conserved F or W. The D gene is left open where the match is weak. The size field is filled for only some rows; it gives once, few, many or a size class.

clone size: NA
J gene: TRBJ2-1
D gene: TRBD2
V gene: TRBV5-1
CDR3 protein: CASSLALAETNEQFF
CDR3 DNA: TGCGCCAGCAGCTTGGCCCTAGCGGAGACCAATGAGCAGTTCTTC

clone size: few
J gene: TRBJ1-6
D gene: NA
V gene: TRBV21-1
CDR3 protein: CASSKERGRLNSPLHF
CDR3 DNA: TGTGCCAGCAGCAAAGAAAGGGGGAGACTAAATTCACCCCTCCACTTT

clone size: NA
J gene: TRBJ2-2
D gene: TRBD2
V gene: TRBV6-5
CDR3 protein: CASSGGVGELFF
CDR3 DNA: TGTGCCAGTAGCGGGGGGGTCGGGGAGCTGTTTTTT

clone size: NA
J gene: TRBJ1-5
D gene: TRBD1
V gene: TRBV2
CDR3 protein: CASRKGDSTNQPQHF
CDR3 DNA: TGTGCCAGCAGAAAAGGGGACAGTACCAATCAGCCCCAGCATTTT

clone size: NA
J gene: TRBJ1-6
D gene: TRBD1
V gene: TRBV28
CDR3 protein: CASRGQGSYNSPLHF
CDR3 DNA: TGTGCCAGCAGAGGACAGGGCTCCTATAATTCACCCCTCCACTTT

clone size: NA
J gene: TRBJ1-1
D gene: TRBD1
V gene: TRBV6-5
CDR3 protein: CASSSTGTGSAFF
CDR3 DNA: TGTGCCAGCAGTTCAACCGGGACAGGGTCGGCTTTCTTT

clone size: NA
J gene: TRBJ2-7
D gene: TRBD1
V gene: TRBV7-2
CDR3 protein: CASTLRDRSYEQYF
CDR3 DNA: TGTGCCAGCACCCTAAGGGACAGATCCTACGAGCAGTACTTC

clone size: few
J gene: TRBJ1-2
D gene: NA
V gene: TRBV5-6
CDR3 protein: CASSSFRQRANYGYTF
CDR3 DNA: TGTGCCAGCAGCTCCTTTCGACAACGAGCTAACTATGGCTACACCTTC

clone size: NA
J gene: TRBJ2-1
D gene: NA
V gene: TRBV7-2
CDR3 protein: CASSLSGDNEQFF
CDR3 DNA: TGTGCCAGCAGCTTATCCGGGGACAATGAGCAGTTCTTC

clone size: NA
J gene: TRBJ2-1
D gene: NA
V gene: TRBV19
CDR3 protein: CASSMGGGLLNEQFF
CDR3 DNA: TGTGCCAGTAGTATGGGAGGCGGGCTCCTCAATGAGCAGTTCTTC

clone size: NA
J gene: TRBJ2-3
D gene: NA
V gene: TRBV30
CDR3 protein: CAWSEGLGAGDTQYF
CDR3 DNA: TGTGCCTGGAGTGAAGGTTTGGGGGCCGGAGATACGCAGTATTTT

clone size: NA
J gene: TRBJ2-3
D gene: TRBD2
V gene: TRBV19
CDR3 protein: CASRTSEGRDTQYF
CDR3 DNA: TGTGCCAGTAGAACTAGCGAGGGGAGGGATACGCAGTATTTT

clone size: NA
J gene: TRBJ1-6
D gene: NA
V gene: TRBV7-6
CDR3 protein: CASSSGTQNNSPLHF
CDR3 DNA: TGTGCCAGCAGCTCCGGGACACAGAATAATTCACCCCTCCACTTT

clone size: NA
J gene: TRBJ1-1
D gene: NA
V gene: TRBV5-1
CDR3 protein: CASSLEGRVGNTEAFF
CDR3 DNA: TGCGCCAGCAGCTTGGAAGGCAGGGTTGGGAACACTGAAGCTTTCTTT

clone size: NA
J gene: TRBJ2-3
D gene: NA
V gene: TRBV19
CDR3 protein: CATTSVSTDTQYF
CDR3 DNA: TGTGCCACTACCTCGGTTAGCACAGATACGCAGTATTTT

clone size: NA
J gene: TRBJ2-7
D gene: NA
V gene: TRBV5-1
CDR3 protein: CASSRGIPGYEQYF
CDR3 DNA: TGCGCCAGCAGCAGGGGAATTCCTGGCTACGAGCAGTACTTC

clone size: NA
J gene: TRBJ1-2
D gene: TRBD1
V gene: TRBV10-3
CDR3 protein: CAITGQGQGYTF
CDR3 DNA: TGTGCCATCACAGGACAGGGACAAGGCTACACCTTC

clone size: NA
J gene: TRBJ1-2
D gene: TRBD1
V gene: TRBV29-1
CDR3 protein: CSVREGGAGGYTF
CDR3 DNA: TGCAGCGTTCGCGAAGGGGGCGCAGGTGGCTACACCTTC

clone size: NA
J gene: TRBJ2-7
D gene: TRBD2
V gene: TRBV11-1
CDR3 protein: CASSSRGNYYEQYF
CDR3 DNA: TGTGCCAGCAGCTCGCGGGGGAACTACTACGAGCAGTACTTC

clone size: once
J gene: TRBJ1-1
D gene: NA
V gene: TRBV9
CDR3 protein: CASSAGGSYTEAFF
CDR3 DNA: TGTGCCAGCAGTGCCGGGGGTTCGTACACTGAAGCTTTCTTT

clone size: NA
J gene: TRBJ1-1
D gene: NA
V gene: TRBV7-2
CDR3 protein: CASSRGIQSNTEAFF
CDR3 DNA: TGTGCCAGCAGCCGGGGAATACAATCGAACACTGAAGCTTTCTTT

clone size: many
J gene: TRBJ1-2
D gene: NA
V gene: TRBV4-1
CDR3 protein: CASSKTENYGYTF
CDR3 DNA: TGCGCCAGCAGTAAGACAGAGAACTATGGCTACACCTTC

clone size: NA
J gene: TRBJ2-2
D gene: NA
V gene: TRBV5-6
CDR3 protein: CASSFMIFSVGGNTGELFF
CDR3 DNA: TGTGCCAGCAGCTTCATGATATTTAGCGTTGGTGGCAACACCGGGGAGCTGTTTTTT

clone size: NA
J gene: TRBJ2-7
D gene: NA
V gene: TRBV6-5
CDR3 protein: CASSYNWQDEQYF
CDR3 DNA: TGTGCCAGCAGTTACAATTGGCAGGACGAGCAGTACTTC

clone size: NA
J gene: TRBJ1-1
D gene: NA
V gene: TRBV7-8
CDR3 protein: CASSLALAREAFF
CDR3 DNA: TGTGCCAGCAGCTTAGCGTTGGCCCGAGAAGCTTTCTTT

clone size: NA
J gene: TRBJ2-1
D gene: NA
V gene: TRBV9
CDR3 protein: CASSVISGTYNEQFF
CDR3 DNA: TGTGCCAGCAGCGTAATATCGGGTACCTACAATGAGCAGTTCTTC

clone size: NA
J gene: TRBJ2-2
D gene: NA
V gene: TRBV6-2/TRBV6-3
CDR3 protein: CASSLPAANTGELFF
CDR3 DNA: TGTGCCAGCAGTTTACCAGCGGCGAACACCGGGGAGCTGTTTTTT

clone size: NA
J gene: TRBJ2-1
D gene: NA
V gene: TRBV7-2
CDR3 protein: CASSLGRGPINNEQFF
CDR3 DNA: TGTGCCAGCAGCTTGGGGCGGGGGCCGATAAACAATGAGCAGTTCTTC

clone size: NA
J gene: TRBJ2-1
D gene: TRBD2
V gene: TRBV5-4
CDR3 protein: CASSSGGGIAYNEQFF
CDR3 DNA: TGTGCCAGCAGCTCCGGCGGGGGAATCGCCTACAATGAGCAGTTCTTC

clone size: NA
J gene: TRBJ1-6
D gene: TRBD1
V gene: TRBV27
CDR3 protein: CASSIEDRESSYNSPLHF
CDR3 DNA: TGTGCCAGCAGTATAGAGGACAGGGAAAGCTCCTATAATTCACCCCTCCACTTT

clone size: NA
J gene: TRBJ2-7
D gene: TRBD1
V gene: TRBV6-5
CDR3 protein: CASSFSSTGGIDEQYF
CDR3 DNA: TGTGCCAGCAGTTTTTCATCTACAGGGGGCATCGACGAGCAGTACTTC

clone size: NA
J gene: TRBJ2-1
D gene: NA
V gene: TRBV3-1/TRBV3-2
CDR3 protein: CASSQELSKGGGDEQFF
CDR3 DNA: TGTGCCAGCAGCCAAGAATTATCGAAGGGAGGAGGGGATGAGCAGTTCTTC

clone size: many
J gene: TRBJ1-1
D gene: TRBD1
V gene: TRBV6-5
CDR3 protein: CASSPNPRTGFAFF
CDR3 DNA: TGTGCCAGCAGCCCCAATCCCCGGACAGGGTTCGCTTTCTTT

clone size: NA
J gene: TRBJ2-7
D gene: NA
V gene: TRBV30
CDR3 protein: CAWSRQSYEQYF
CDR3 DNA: TGTGCCTGGAGTCGACAGTCCTACGAGCAGTACTTC

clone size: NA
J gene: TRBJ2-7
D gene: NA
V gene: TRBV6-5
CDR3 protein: CASTGSYEQYF
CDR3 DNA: TGTGCCAGCACAGGCTCCTACGAGCAGTACTTC

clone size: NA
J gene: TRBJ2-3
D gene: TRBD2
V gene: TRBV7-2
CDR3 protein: CASSLVLAGGDTQYF
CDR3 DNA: TGTGCCAGCAGCTTAGTGTTAGCGGGGGGAGATACGCAGTATTTT

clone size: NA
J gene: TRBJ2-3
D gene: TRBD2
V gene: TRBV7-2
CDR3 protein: CASSLGLVTDTQYF
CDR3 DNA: TGTGCCAGCAGCTTGGGACTAGTCACAGATACGCAGTATTTT

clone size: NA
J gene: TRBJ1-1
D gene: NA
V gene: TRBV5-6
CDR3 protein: CASSPYRTNTEAFF
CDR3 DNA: TGTGCCAGCAGCCCTTACAGGACGAACACTGAAGCTTTCTTT

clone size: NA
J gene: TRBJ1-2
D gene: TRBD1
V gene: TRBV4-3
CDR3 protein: CASSRETGTVLSNYGYTF
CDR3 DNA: TGCGCCAGCAGCCGGGAGACAGGGACAGTCCTCTCTAACTATGGCTACACCTTC

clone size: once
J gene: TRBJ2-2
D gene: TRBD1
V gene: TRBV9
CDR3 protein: CASSVGLGQGNTGELFF
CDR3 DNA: TGTGCCAGCAGCGTAGGCCTGGGACAGGGGAACACCGGGGAGCTGTTTTTT

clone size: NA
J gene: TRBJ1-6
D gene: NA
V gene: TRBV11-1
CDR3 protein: CASSYTQGNNSPLHF
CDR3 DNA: TGTGCCAGCAGCTACACCCAGGGAAATAATTCACCCCTCCACTTT

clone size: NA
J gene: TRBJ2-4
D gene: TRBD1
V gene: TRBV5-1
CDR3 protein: CASSSGTGLQYF
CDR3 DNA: TGCGCCAGCAGCTCAGGGACAGGCCTTCAGTACTTC

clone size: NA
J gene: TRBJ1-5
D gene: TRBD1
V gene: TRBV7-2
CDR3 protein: CASSLDRGEHQPQHF
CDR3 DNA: TGTGCCAGCAGCTTAGACAGGGGGGAGCATCAGCCCCAGCATTTT

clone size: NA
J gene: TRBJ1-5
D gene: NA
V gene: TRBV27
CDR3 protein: CASHGFNQPQHF
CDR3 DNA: TGTGCCAGCCACGGGTTTAATCAGCCCCAGCATTTT

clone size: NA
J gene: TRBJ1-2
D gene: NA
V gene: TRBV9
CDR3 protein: CASSVARVGAYGYTF
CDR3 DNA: TGTGCCAGCAGCGTAGCCCGAGTGGGGGCCTATGGCTACACCTTC

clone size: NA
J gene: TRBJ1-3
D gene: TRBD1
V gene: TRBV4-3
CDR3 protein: CASSQGQGVVGNTIYF
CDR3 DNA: TGCGCCAGCAGCCAAGGACAGGGGGTGGTTGGAAACACCATATATTTT

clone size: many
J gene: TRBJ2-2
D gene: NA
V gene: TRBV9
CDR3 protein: CASSVARGTGELFF
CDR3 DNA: TGTGCCAGCAGCGTAGCTCGGGGCACCGGGGAGCTGTTTTTT

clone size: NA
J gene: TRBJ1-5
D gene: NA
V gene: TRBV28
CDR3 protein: CASSTLQDSNQPQHF
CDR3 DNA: TGTGCCAGCAGTACCCTACAGGATAGCAATCAGCCCCAGCATTTT

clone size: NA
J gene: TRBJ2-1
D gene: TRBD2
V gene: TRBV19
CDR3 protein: CASSTGSGTTYNEQFF
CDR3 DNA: TGTGCCAGTAGTACGGGTAGCGGGACTACCTACAATGAGCAGTTCTTC

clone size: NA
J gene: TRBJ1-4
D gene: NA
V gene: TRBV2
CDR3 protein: CASSRSPTGSNEKLFF
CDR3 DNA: TGTGCCAGCAGCCGCAGCCCGACAGGTTCGAATGAAAAACTGTTTTTT

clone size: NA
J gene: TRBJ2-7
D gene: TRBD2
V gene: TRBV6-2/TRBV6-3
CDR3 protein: CASSYPSGPSYEQYF
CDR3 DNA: TGTGCCAGCAGTTACCCTAGCGGGCCCTCCTACGAGCAGTACTTC

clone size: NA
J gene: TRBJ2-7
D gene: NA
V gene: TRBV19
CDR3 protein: CASSIGPQQGGGGQQYF
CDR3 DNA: TGTGCCAGTAGTATAGGACCCCAACAGGGGGGCGGGGGACAGCAGTACTTC

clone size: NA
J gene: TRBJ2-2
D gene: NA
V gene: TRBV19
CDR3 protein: CASLDRWGIGELFF
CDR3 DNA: TGTGCCAGTCTTGACAGGTGGGGTATCGGGGAGCTGTTTTTT